This TCR beta chain came from a study of CD8 T cells in ankylosing spondylitis. Study-wide points: Relatively rare in peripheral blood, disease-linked clones were also CD8+. Characteristic, it appeared, of ankylosing spondylitis blood was a TCR beta motif of several highly homologous variants.

Germline CDR1 and CDR2: LGHNA and YSLEER. V dropped 2 bases and J dropped 5; count of bases not matched to a gene: 15. The CDR3 sequence is 18 residues long. With molecular barcodes, quantitative 5'-RACE was used to make the TCR beta libraries. TCRdb recomputed calls from the 5' RACE reads with MiXCR, one row per CDR3 protein. Counted here are about 750,000 distinct CDR3 sequences, roughly 20% occurring once; the ten biggest clones make up about a fifth. Worth noting for this clonotype: Its antigen remains unknown.

The sequenced material came from blood, either unsorted or a sorted T cell fraction (not recorded which). V is TRBV4-3 and J is TRBJ2-3; TRBD2 matches 8 bases. The receptor was isolated from a male donor with ankylosing spondylitis. The CDR3 region has the DNA TGCGCCAGCAGCCAAACACGACCACCAGCGGGAGTGAAAGATACGCAGTATTTT. Its protein product is CASSQTRPPAGVKDTQYF.